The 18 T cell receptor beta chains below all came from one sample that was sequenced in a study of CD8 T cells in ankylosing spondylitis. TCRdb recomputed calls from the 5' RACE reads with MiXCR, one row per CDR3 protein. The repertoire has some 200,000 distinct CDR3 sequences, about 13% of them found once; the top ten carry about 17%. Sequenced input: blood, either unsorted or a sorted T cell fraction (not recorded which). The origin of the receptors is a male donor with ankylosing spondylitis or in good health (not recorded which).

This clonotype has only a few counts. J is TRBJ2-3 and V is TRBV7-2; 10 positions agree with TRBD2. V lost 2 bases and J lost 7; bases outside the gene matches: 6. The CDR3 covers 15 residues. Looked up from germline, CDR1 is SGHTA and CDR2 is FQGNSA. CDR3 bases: TGTGCCAGCAGCTTAACAGCGGGAGGGCCAAATACGCAGTATTTT. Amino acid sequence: CASSLTAGGPNTQYF.

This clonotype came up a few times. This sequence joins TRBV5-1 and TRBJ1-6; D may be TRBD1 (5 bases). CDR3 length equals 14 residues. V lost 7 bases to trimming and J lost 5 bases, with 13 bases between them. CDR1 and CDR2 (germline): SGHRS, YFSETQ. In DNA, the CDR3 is TGCGCCAGCGGGAAGGGGACCGATAATTCACCCCTCCACTTT. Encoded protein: CASGKGTDNSPLHF. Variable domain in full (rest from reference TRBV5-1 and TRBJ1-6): KAGVTQTPRYLIKTRGQQVTLSCSPISGHRSVSWYQQTPGQGLQFLFEYFSETQRNKGNFPGRFSGRQFSNSRSEMNVSTLELGDSALYLCASGKGTDNSPLHFGNGTRLTVT.

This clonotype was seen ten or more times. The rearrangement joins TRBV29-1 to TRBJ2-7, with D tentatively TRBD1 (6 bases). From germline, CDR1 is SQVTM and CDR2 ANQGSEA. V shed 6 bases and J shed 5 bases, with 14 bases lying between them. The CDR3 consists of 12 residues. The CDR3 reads CSVLMDRNEQYF. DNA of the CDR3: TGCAGCGTCCTCATGGACAGAAACGAGCAGTACTTC.

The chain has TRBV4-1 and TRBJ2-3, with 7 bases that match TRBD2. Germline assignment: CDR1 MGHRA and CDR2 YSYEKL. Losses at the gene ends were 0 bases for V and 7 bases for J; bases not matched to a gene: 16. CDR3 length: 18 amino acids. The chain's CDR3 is CASSQEFGGGLDRYTQYF. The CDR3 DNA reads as TGCGCCAGCAGCCAAGAATTCGGGGGAGGGCTCGACCGCTATACGCAGTATTTT.

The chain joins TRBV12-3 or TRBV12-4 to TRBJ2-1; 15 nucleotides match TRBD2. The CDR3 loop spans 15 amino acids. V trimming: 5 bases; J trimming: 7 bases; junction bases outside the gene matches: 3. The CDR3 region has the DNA TGTGCCAGCAGTAGGACTAGCGGGGGGGCGAATGAGCAGTTCTTC. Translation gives CASSRTSGGANEQFF.

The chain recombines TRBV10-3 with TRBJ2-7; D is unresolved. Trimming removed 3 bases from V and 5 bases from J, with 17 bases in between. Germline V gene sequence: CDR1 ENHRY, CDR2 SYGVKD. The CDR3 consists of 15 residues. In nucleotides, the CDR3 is TGTGCCATCAGTGAAGTGGTCAGCCCCGCAAACGAGCAGTACTTC. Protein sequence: CAISEVVSPANEQYF.

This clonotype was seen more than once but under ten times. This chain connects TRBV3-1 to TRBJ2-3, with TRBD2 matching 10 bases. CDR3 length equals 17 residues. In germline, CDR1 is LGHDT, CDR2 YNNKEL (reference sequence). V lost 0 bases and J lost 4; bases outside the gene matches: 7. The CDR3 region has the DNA TGTGCCAGCAGCCAAGATCGCATAGCGGGAGGAGCAGATACGCAGTATTTT. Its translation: CASSQDRIAGGADTQYF.

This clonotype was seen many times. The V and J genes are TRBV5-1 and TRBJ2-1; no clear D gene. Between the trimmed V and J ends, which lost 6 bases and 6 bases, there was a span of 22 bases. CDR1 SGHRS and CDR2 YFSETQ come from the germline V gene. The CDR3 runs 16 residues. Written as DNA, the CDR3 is TGCGCCAGCAACTTACAGACCCCCACCCTTCGCAATGAGCAGTTCTTC. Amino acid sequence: CASNLQTPTLRNEQFF. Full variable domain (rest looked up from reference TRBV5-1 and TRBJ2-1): KAGVTQTPRYLIKTRGQQVTLSCSPISGHRSVSWYQQTPGQGLQFLFEYFSETQRNKGNFPGRFSGRQFSNSRSEMNVSTLELGDSALYLCASNLQTPTLRNEQFFGPGTRLTVL.

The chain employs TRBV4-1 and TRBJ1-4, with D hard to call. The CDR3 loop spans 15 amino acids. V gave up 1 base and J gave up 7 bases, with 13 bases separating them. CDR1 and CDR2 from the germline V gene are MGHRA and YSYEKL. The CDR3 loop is CASSQVGAGSEKLFF. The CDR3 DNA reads TGCGCCAGCAGCCAAGTGGGCGCGGGAAGTGAAAAACTGTTTTTT.

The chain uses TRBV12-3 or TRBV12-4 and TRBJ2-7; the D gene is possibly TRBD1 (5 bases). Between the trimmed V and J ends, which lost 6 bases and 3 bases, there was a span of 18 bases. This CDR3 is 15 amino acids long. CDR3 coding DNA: TGTGCCAGCAGCCCATATAGGACACAAGGCTACGAGCAGTACTTC. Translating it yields CASSPYRTQGYEQYF.

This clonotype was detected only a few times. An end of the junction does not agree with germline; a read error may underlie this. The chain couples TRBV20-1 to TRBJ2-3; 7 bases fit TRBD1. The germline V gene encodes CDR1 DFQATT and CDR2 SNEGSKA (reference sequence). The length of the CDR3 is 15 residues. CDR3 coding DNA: TGCTGTGCTAGAACAGGGGCCCCATTCACAGATACGCAGTATTTT. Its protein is CCARTGAPFTDTQYF.

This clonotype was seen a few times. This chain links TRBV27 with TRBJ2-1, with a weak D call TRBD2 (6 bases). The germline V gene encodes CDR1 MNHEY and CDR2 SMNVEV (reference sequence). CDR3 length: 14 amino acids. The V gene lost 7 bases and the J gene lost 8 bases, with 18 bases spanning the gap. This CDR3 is CASNPGSQVDEQFF. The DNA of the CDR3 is TGTGCCAGCAACCCCGGGAGTCAGGTGGATGAGCAGTTCTTC.

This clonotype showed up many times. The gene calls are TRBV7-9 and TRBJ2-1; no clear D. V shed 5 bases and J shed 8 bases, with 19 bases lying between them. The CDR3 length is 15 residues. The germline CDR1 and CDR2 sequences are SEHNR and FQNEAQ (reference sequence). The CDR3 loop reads CASSGWLPTPHEQFF. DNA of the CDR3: TGTGCCAGCAGCGGGTGGTTGCCCACCCCCCATGAGCAGTTCTTC.

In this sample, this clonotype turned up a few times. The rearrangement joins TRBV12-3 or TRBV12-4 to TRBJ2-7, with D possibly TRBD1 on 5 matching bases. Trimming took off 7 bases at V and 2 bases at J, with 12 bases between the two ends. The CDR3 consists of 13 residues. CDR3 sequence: CASTPTDTYEQYF. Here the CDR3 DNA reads TGTGCCAGCACCCCGACAGACACCTACGAGCAGTACTTC.

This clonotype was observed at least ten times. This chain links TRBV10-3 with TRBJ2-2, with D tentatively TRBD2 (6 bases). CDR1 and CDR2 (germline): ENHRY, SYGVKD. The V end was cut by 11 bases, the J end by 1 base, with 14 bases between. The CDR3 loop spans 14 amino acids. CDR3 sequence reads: CAVLGGMNTGELFF. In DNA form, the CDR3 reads TGTGCCGTCCTCGGGGGAATGAACACCGGGGAGCTGTTTTTT.

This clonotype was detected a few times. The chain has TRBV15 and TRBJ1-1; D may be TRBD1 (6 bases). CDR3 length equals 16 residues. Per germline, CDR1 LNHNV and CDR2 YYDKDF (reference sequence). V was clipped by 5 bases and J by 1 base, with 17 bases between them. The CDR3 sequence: CATSFRFRGGNTEAFF. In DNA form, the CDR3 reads TGTGCCACCAGCTTCCGCTTCCGAGGGGGGAACACTGAAGCTTTCTTT.

CDR3 nucleotides: TGTGCCAGCAGCTCGCCAGTAGCGGGCTCTCCTGGGGATGAGCAGTTCTTC. Protein: CASSSPVAGSPGDEQFF. The chain uses TRBV7-9 and TRBJ2-1, with 7 bases matching TRBD2. The CDR3 contains 17 residues. The V and J ends lost 4 bases and 8 bases, in that order; junction bases with no gene match: 17. CDR1 is SEHNR, CDR2 FQNEAQ, per germline (reference sequence).

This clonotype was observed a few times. CDR3 residues: CASGAGGPNEQFF. CDR3 DNA: TGTGCCAGCGGAGCGGGAGGGCCAAATGAGCAGTTCTTC. The chain carries TRBV6-6 and TRBJ2-1, with 10 nucleotides matching TRBD2. The CDR3 is made up of 13 amino acids. The V gene end was trimmed by 8 bases and the J gene end by 7 bases; junction bases not matched to a gene: 5. Germline CDR1 reads MNHNY; CDR2 reads SVGAGI (reference sequence).